Listed below are T cell receptor beta chains from one sample, sequenced in a study of cytomegalovirus exposure and HLA in healthy donors. The table came from immunoSEQ multiplex PCR; TCRdb's copy has only in-frame clones and leaves some out. The sample gives fewer than 150,000 clones, 77% of which show up once; 3.7% is in the top ten. The sequencing sample was made of PBMCs. All receptors come from a human donor in good health. The CDR3 runs from the conserved cysteine through the conserved F or W. A D gene is named only where the DNA matches it firmly. Clone size is given for some rows only: seen once, a few or many times, or a class if the clone is expanded.

d_call: TRBD2
j_call: TRBJ2-3
v_call: TRBV14
clone_size: once
cdr3_nt: TGTGCCAGCAGCCAAGATCTACTAGCGGGAGTAGATACGCAGTATTTT
cdr3_aa: CASSQDLLAGVDTQYF

d_call: TRBD2
j_call: TRBJ2-3
v_call: TRBV2
clone_size: few
cdr3_nt: TGTGCCAGCCGAAAGACTAGCGGGGGAAGCACAGATACGCAGTATTTT
cdr3_aa: CASRKTSGGSTDTQYF

d_call: TRBD2
j_call: TRBJ2-7
v_call: TRBV5-1
clone_size: NA
cdr3_nt: TGCGCCAGCAGCATGACTAGCGGGAGCTACGAGCAGTACTTC
cdr3_aa: CASSMTSGSYEQYF

d_call: NA
j_call: TRBJ1-5
v_call: TRBV5-8
clone_size: few
cdr3_nt: TGTGCCAGCAGCTTGACGGGAGTGGACCATCAGCCCCAGCATTTT
cdr3_aa: CASSLTGVDHQPQHF

d_call: NA
j_call: TRBJ2-2
v_call: TRBV10-1
clone_size: NA
cdr3_nt: TGCGCCAGCAGTGACAGGGACACCGGGGAGCTGTTTTTT
cdr3_aa: CASSDRDTGELFF

d_call: TRBD1
j_call: TRBJ2-7
v_call: TRBV6-1
clone_size: NA
cdr3_nt: TGTGCCACGGAGTGGAGGACAGGGTACGAGCAGTACTTC
cdr3_aa: CATEWRTGYEQYF

d_call: NA
j_call: TRBJ1-1
v_call: TRBV11-2
clone_size: NA
cdr3_nt: TGTGCCAGCAGCCTGGACATTACGAACACTGAAGCTTTCTTT
cdr3_aa: CASSLDITNTEAFF

d_call: TRBD2
j_call: TRBJ2-5
v_call: TRBV11-3
clone_size: NA
cdr3_nt: TGTGCCAGCAGCTTAGAGGGGCAGGGAGGGTTCCAAGAGACCCAGTACTTC
cdr3_aa: CASSLEGQGGFQETQYF

d_call: TRBD1
j_call: TRBJ1-2
v_call: TRBV7-2
clone_size: NA
cdr3_nt: TGTGCCAGCAGCGGGGGACAGGAGATCTATGGCTACACCTTC
cdr3_aa: CASSGGQEIYGYTF

d_call: NA
j_call: TRBJ2-1
v_call: TRBV4-1
clone_size: few
cdr3_nt: TGCGCCAGCAGCCAATTTGAAACAGGGACTAAAGAAAATGAGCAGTTCTTC
cdr3_aa: CASSQFETGTKENEQFF

d_call: TRBD2
j_call: TRBJ2-1
v_call: TRBV7-8
clone_size: NA
cdr3_nt: TGTGCCAGCAGCCATTTGGGACTAGCGGGAGACCCGAGCTCCTACAATGAGCAGTTCTTC
cdr3_aa: CASSHLGLAGDPSSYNEQFF

d_call: TRBD1
j_call: TRBJ2-3
v_call: TRBV19
clone_size: NA
cdr3_nt: TGTGCCAGTAGTTACGGACAGGGGGGACCTAGCACAGATACGCAGTATTTT
cdr3_aa: CASSYGQGGPSTDTQYF

d_call: NA
j_call: TRBJ1-5
v_call: TRBV19
clone_size: NA
cdr3_nt: TGTGCCAGTAGTATAGGCGGGTCCTCTCTCAATCAGCCCCAGCATTTT
cdr3_aa: CASSIGGSSLNQPQHF

d_call: NA
j_call: TRBJ1-4
v_call: TRBV19
clone_size: NA
cdr3_nt: TGTGCCAGTAGGGACAGAGTTAATGAAAAACTGTTTTTT
cdr3_aa: CASRDRVNEKLFF

d_call: TRBD1
j_call: TRBJ1-5
v_call: TRBV2
clone_size: NA
cdr3_nt: TGTGCCAGCAGTGAAGGGGGACAGGTAGGGGGACAGCCCCAGCATTTT
cdr3_aa: CASSEGGQVGGQPQHF

d_call: NA
j_call: TRBJ1-3
v_call: TRBV4-1
clone_size: NA
cdr3_nt: TGCGCCAGCAGCCAAGACAGGGGTACTGGAAACACCATATATTTT
cdr3_aa: CASSQDRGTGNTIYF

d_call: NA
j_call: TRBJ2-7
v_call: TRBV28
clone_size: NA
cdr3_nt: TGTGCCAGCAGCTCGGCGAGGCACGAGCAGTACTTC
cdr3_aa: CASSSARHEQYF

d_call: NA
j_call: TRBJ2-1
v_call: TRBV6-4
clone_size: NA
cdr3_nt: TGTGCCAGCAGTGACGCCTCTAACAATGAGCAGTTCTTC
cdr3_aa: CASSDASNNEQFF

d_call: TRBD1
j_call: TRBJ2-7
v_call: TRBV7-2
clone_size: NA
cdr3_nt: TGTGCCAGCAGCTCGGGGACAGGTCCCTACGAGCAGTACTTC
cdr3_aa: CASSSGTGPYEQYF

d_call: NA
j_call: TRBJ1-5
v_call: TRBV5-6
clone_size: NA
cdr3_nt: TGTGCCAGCAGCCTGGGGGGAGGGGACCAGCCCCAGCATTTT
cdr3_aa: CASSLGGGDQPQHF

d_call: NA
j_call: TRBJ2-7
v_call: TRBV18
clone_size: few
cdr3_nt: TGTGCCAGCTCACTTATCGGGGTCCCCAACTACGAGCAGTACTTC
cdr3_aa: CASSLIGVPNYEQYF

d_call: NA
j_call: TRBJ2-6
v_call: TRBV10-2
clone_size: few
cdr3_nt: TGCGCCAGCAGGGCCGGGAGCTCTGGGGCCAACGTCCTGACTTTC
cdr3_aa: CASRAGSSGANVLTF